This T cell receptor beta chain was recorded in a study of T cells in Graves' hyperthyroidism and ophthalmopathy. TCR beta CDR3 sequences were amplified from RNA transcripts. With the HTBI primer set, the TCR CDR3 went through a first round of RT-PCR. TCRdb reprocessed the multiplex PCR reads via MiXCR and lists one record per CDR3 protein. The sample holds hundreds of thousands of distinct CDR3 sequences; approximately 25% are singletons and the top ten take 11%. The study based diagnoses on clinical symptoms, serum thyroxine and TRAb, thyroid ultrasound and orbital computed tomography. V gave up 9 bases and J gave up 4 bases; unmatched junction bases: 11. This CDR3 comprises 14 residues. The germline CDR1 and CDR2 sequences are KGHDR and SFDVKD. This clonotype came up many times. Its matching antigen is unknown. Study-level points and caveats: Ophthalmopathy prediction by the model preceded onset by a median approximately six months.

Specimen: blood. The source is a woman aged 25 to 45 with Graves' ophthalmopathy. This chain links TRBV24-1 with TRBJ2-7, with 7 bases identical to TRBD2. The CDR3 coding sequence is TGTGCCACCGCACCCGCGGGAGAGGTATACGAGCAGTACTTC. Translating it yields CATAPAGEVYEQYF.